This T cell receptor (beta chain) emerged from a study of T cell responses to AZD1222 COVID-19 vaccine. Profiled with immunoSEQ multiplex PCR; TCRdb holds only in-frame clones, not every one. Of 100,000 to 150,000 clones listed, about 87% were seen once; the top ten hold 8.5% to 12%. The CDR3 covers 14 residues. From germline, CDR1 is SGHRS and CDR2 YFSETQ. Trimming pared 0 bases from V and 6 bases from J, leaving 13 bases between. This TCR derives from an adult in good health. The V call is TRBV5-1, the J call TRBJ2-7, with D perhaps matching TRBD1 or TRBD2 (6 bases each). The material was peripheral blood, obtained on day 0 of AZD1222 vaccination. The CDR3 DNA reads TGCGCCAGCAGCTTGGGTGGGGGGCGCGGCGAGCAGTACTTC. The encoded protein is CASSLGGGRGEQYF.